The 4 T cell receptor beta chains reported below all come from one sample, sequenced in a study of OX40 agonist ivuxolimab in advanced cancers. The repertoire was sequenced with immunoSEQ multiplex PCR; TCRdb's copy has only in-frame clones and lacks some. The sample shows 75,000 to 95,000 clones, roughly four fifths of them seen only once. The specimen comprised CD4+ or CD8+ T cells sorted from blood, sampled in a trial of the OX40 agonist ivuxolimab. Receptors were obtained from an adult with an advanced solid tumor such as melanoma, head and neck, liver or kidney cancer.

The chain couples TRBV28 to TRBJ1-4; tentatively, D is TRBD1 (5 bases). Germline CDR1 MDHEN, CDR2 SYDVKM. The V and J ends lost 6 bases and 3 bases respectively, with 11 bases between them. The CDR3 is 14 amino acids. DNA of the CDR3: TGTGCCAGCAGGACAACAGGTCCTAATGAAAAACTGTTTTTT. It yields the protein CASRTTGPNEKLFF. Drawing the rest from reference TRBV28 and TRBJ1-4, the complete variable domain is DVKVTQSSRYLVKRTGEKVFLECVQDMDHENMFWYRQDPGLGLRLIYFSYDVKMKEKGDIPEGYSVSREKKERFSLILESASTNQTSMYLCASRTTGPNEKLFFGSGTQLSVL.

As regards this clone: This sample also contains other DNA sequences that code for the same CDR3. The chain uses TRBV29-1 and TRBJ2-2, with D tentatively TRBD1 or TRBD2 (5 bases each). Germline values: CDR1 SQVTM, CDR2 ANQGSEA. The CDR3 consists of 15 residues. Trimming took 7 bases from V and 3 from J, leaving 18 bases between them. CDR3: CSASAGTYHTGELFF. CDR3 nucleotides: TGCAGCGCCTCTGCCGGGACCTATCACACCGGGGAGCTGTTTTTT.

The chain recombines TRBV5-4 with TRBJ2-1, with 12 nucleotides matching TRBD2. From germline, CDR1 is SGHNT and CDR2 YYREEE (reference sequence). The J segment lost 6 bases and the V segment lost 0 bases, leaving 4 bases of the junction unmatched. The CDR3 contains 16 residues. The CDR3 protein is CASSLDGLAGSNEQFF. In nucleotides, the CDR3 is TGTGCCAGCAGCTTGGATGGACTAGCGGGATCCAATGAGCAGTTCTTC. The full variable domain, completed using reference TRBV5-4 and TRBJ2-1, is ETGVTQSPTHLIKTRGQQVTLRCSSQSGHNTVSWYQQALGQGPQFIFQYYREEENGRGNFPPRFSGLQFPNYSSELNVNALELDDSALYLCASSLDGLAGSNEQFFGPGTRLTVL.

J is TRBJ1-2 and V is TRBV28; TRBD1 aligns across 7 bases. This CDR3 contains 13 residues. Germline lookup yields CDR1 MDHEN and CDR2 SYDVKM. J gave up 4 bases and V 3 bases, and 2 bases lay outside the gene matches. The CDR3 loop is CASSLTGFYGYTF. Here the CDR3 DNA reads TGTGCCAGCAGTTTGACAGGGTTCTATGGCTACACCTTC.